This TCR beta chain was recovered during a study of shared clonotypes between healthy human individuals (dated by TCRdb to between 2020 and 2021). General notes on the study: A few men and a couple of women, aged 18 to 49 years, made up the cohort. Per donor, three plates each were used for CD4 naive and CD4 memory, two for CD8 naive, and one for CD8 memory. To estimate repertoire size and how much clonotype sharing occurs between individuals, the study deeply sequenced the blood TCR repertoires of several healthy adults. Different laboratories and diverse techniques were used to prepare libraries and sequence TCR repertoires, to increase sequencing depth and limit assay-specific biases. Leukapheresis yielded between about 0.94 and 8.9 billion PBMCs per donor. The full study reports these points: Naive subsets generally had larger estimated clonotype richness than memory subsets did. Compared with non-shared clonotypes, the clonotypes found in all four sorted-subset donors had higher generation probabilities. The genetic and exposure-history diversity represented was limited by the small number of donors. Pairwise subsampling led to the expectation that sequencing depth would affect the degree of clonotype sharing among donors. Sampling was limited to blood, and TCR repertoires in tissue likely differ from TCR repertoires in blood. Sharing across four donors was observed for 4.5% to 6.5% of naive CD4, less than 4% of naive CD8, 2.3% of memory CD4, and over 0.3% of memory CD8 clonotypes. Incomplete sequencing was indicated by rarefaction of sorted-subset datasets, despite the large sequencing depth.

Comments on this clone: Its antigen specificity is not known. No per-base quality is available; no much larger clone lies one base away.

Using the deep immunoSEQ assay, TCR CDR3 regions were amplified from genomic DNA by multiplex PCR. Genomic DNA extracted from each cell subset was distributed evenly over all wells of several immunoSEQ 96-well plates, and each plate served as one replicate. For sorted subsets, each replicate PCR was loaded with about 0.2 ug genomic DNA, equivalent to about 30,000 T cell genomes. The purified libraries were quantified using a Qubit 3.0 fluorometer, sized with a Bioanalyzer 2100, and then quantified again using the KAPA Library Quantification kit. Every immunoSEQ 96-well plate was sequenced on a dedicated single-read 150-cycle Illumina NextSeq 550 flow cell. The paper's data handling went like this. The immunoSEQ output contained only junctional sequences without quality scores, so filtering could not match that applied to full-length reads. To assign V/J genes and CDR3, sequences were annotated using PyIR, a Python wrapper for IgBLAST v1.9, with IMGT germline references. Any read was removed if the V/J assignment was weak (E-value above 1e-6), the CDR3 was missing, or the read contained stop codons, out-of-frame junctions, or ambiguous translated residues. V3J clonotypes were defined as sequences sharing the same inferred V gene, J gene, and CDR3 amino acid sequence. To compute the percentage overlap between repertoires, the number of shared unique clonotypes was divided by the size of the smaller repertoire. Richness of each repertoire was evaluated using RTK rarefaction, the Chao1 estimator, and Recon v2.1 estimates of unobserved clonotypes. OLGA was used to compute generation probabilities for all TCRbeta clonotypes that the gDNA method yielded from a handful of donors. This immuneACCESS table, as held by TCRdb, lists in-frame sequences with V and J called but not all clones. Of the missing ones, under half trace to an unresolved V gene in checked studies; the others have no known cause. V, J and clone size were drawn from that table, and D and trimming were deduced from the DNA. For this sample there are 2 million to 2.5 million clones; 80% to 95% appear just once. The ten largest clonotypes hold more than 0.35% of the sample.

Healthy HIV-negative adults with no recently reported acute infections or vaccinations were included as donors. Every donor was a Caucasian adult living in Nashville, Tennessee, USA. CD4+ T cells were enriched through magnetic negative selection, after which naive cells were positively selected on CD45RA and the remaining negative fraction served as the memory subset. Blood was collected by leukapheresis, and PBMCs were isolated by Ficoll-Histopaque density gradient centrifugation and then cryopreserved in liquid nitrogen vapor phase. Analytical flow cytometry was used to check the purity and quantity of each magnetically sorted T cell population. Genomic DNA was isolated from every sorted fraction and measured by UV absorbance on a Nanodrop 2000c. Including cysteine and phenylalanine, the CDR3 has 14 amino acids. Only CDR3 DNA is held: 42 bases, read in frame from base 1. Based on the germline V gene, the CDR1 and CDR2 sequences are MDHEN and SYDVKM. Relative to germline, V is 5 bases shorter and J is 7 bases shorter, with 17 bases between their ends.

Specimen: naive CD4+ T cells from PBMCs. The intended sense of this specimen's cell subset or site label: CD45RA+ positively selected. The chain was built from TRBV28 and TRBJ1-2; the best D guess is TRBD1, with 5 bases matching. The source is a man between 18 and 29 years old in good health. Some clones in this sample may be carry-over from other donors' samples. The base sequence is TGTGCCAGCAGTGACACGGGACTCAATTCTGGCTACACCTTC. Its translation reads: CASSDTGLNSGYTF.